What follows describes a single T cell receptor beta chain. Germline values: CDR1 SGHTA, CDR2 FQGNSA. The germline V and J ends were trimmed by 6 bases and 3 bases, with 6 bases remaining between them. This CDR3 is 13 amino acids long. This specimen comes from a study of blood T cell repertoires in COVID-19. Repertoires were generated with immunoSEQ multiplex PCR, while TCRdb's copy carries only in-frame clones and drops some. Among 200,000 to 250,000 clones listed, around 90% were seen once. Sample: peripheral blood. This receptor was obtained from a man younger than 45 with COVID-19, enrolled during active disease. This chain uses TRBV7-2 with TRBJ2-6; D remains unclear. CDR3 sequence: CASSPGGANVLTF. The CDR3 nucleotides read TGTGCCAGCAGTCCCGGTGGGGCCAACGTCCTGACTTTC.